The 20 T cell receptor beta chains below come from one sample, sequenced in a study of CD8+ T cells in alopecia areata. Extraction of RNA preceded its reverse transcription into cDNA, which served as the sequencing template. Generated by immunoSEQ multiplex PCR, the TCRdb table keeps only in-frame clones and is missing some. Of some 110,000 clones listed, 50% to 75% were seen once; the top ten hold under 35%. Treatment specified: oral pan-JAK inhibitor, 5-10 mg twice daily. The sample was CD8+ T cells sorted from blood, taken at week 4, from a patient treated with tofacitinib. The receptors were gathered from a human donor with alopecia areata.

The V gene is TRBV9, the J gene TRBJ1-1; 8 bases are a match to TRBD1. In germline, CDR1 is SGDLS, CDR2 YYNGEE. The V gene end was trimmed by 3 bases and the J gene end by 1 base; junction bases not matched to a gene: 2. The CDR3 is made up of 14 amino acids. Here the CDR3 reads CASSEGQANTEAFF. The CDR3 DNA is TGTGCCAGCAGCGAGGGACAGGCGAACACTGAAGCTTTCTTT.

The J gene is TRBJ2-1, the V gene TRBV6-5, with 9 bases identical to TRBD2. The germline CDR1 and CDR2 sequences are MNHEY and SVGAGI. The CDR3 sequence is 16 residues long. After removal of 0 bases from V and 5 bases from J, the junction contained 5 bases not matched to a gene. The CDR3: CASSYSGGGGDNEQFF. DNA of the CDR3: TGTGCCAGCAGTTACTCGGGCGGGGGGGGCGACAATGAGCAGTTCTTC.

This chain links TRBV30 with TRBJ2-1; 13 nucleotides line up with TRBD2. The CDR3 loop spans 15 amino acids. Unmatched junction bases numbered 10, after V lost 4 bases and J lost 10 bases. Germline-derived CDR1 and CDR2 are GTSNPN and SVGIG (reference sequence). The CDR3 protein is CAWTPGTSGVSEQFF. The CDR3 nucleotides read TGTGCCTGGACCCCCGGGACTAGCGGGGTATCCGAGCAGTTCTTC.

This clone has only a few counts. Germline is not matched at one junction end, which may reflect a read error. This chain uses TRBV30 with TRBJ1-1; D is undetermined. This CDR3 is built from 13 residues. CDR1 is GTSNPN and CDR2 is SVGIG in the germline V gene (reference sequence). The CDR3 DNA reads TGTGCCTGGAGTGTACTGGAGGAAAAGGGAATCGGATTT. Translated: CAWSVLEEKGIGF. Complete variable domain (other parts from reference TRBV30 and TRBJ1-1): SQTIHQWPATLVQPVGSPLSLECTVEGTSNPNLYWYRQAAGRGLQLLFYSVGIGQISSEVPQNLSASRPQDRQFILSSKKLLLSDSGFYLCAWSVLEEKGIGFGQGTRLTVV.

The chain combines TRBV9 with TRBJ2-5, with 10 bases aligning to TRBD1. The germline CDR1 and CDR2 sequences are SGDLS and YYNGEE. V lost 4 bases and J lost 5; bases outside the gene matches: 5. The CDR3 spans 14 residues. The DNA of the CDR3 is TGTGCCAGCAGCCCCGGGACAGGGGCCGAGACCCAGTACTTC. It yields the protein CASSPGTGAETQYF. Full variable domain (missing parts from reference TRBV9 and TRBJ2-5): DSGVTQTPKHLITATGQRVTLRCSPRSGDLSVYWYQQSLDQGLQFLIQYYNGEERAKGNILERFSAQQFPDLHSELNLSSLELGDSALYFCASSPGTGAETQYFGPGTRLLVL.

The V and J genes are TRBV29-1 and TRBJ2-5, with D uncertain. This CDR3 comprises 10 residues. Germline CDR1 SQVTM, CDR2 ANQGSEA. Deletions cut 6 bases from V and 5 bases from J, with 7 bases between. The CDR3 coding sequence is TGCAGCGTGGTCCTGGAGACCCAGTACTTC. It specifies CSVVLETQYF.

The V and J genes are TRBV6-5 and TRBJ1-2; D ambiguous. The germline CDR1 and CDR2 sequences are MNHEY and SVGAGI. V gave up 0 bases and J gave up 5 bases, with 10 bases separating them. CDR3 size: 14 residues. CDR3 nucleotides: TGTGCCAGCAGTTACTCCAACGCCCTTTATGGCTACACCTTC. This codes for CASSYSNALYGYTF.

The genes are TRBV2 and TRBJ2-5; no reliable D call. The CDR3 extends over 10 amino acids. The germline V gene has CDR1 SNHLY and CDR2 FYNNEI. V shed 4 bases and J shed 9 bases, with 6 bases lying between them. For the CDR3, the DNA is TGTGCCAGCAGTGGTTCTGCCCAGTACTTC. It encodes CASSGSAQYF.

V is TRBV27 and J is TRBJ2-4, with 7 bases that match TRBD1. CDR1 MNHEY and CDR2 SMNVEV come from the germline V gene (reference sequence). The CDR3 has 14 residues. V shed 3 bases and J 1 base; nucleotides not matched to a gene: 0. In DNA, the CDR3 is TGTGCCAGCAGTTTGACAGGGGCCAAAAACATTCAGTACTTC. It translates to CASSLTGAKNIQYF.

Only a few counts were recorded for this clone. The chain joins TRBV7-6 to TRBJ2-7; 7 bases are shared with TRBD1. CDR3 length: 16 residues. The V gene end was trimmed by 1 base and the J gene end by 0 bases; junction bases not matched to a gene: 6. Germline assignment: CDR1 SGHVS and CDR2 FNYEAQ. This chain's CDR3 is CASSLGGTEFSYEQYF. CDR3 in DNA: TGTGCCAGCAGCTTAGGGGGGACAGAGTTCTCCTACGAGCAGTACTTC. Together with reference TRBV7-6 and TRBJ2-7, the CDR3 gives the full variable domain: GAGVSQSPRYKVTKRGQDVALRCDPISGHVSLYWYRQALGQGPEFLTYFNYEAQQDKSGLPNDRFSAERPEGSISTLTIQRTEQRDSAMYRCASSLGGTEFSYEQYFGPGTRLTVT.

The sample holds a few counts of this clone. The chain links TRBV7-9 to TRBJ1-1, with 8 bases fitting TRBD1. V gave up 5 bases and J gave up 0 bases; unmatched junction bases: 5. This CDR3 is built from 15 residues. Germline V lookup: CDR1 SEHNR, CDR2 FQNEAQ (reference sequence). CDR3 coding DNA: TGTGCCAGCAGCGACGGACAGGGAATGAACACTGAAGCTTTCTTT. Its protein product is CASSDGQGMNTEAFF. Full variable domain (missing parts from reference TRBV7-9 and TRBJ1-1): DTGVSQNPRHKITKRGQNVTFRCDPISEHNRLYWYRQTLGQGPEFLTYFQNEAQLEKSRLLSDRFSAERPKGSFSTLEIQRTEQGDSAMYLCASSDGQGMNTEAFFGQGTRLTVV.

This clone showed up just a few times. The rearrangement joins TRBV6-6 to TRBJ2-3, with a possible D match to TRBD2 (5 bases). Germline V gene lookup returns CDR1 MNHNY and CDR2 SVGAGI (reference sequence). Trimming took off 2 bases at V and 0 bases at J, with 6 bases between the two ends. The CDR3 is 14 amino acids. The CDR3 sequence: CASSYDYSTDTQYF. CDR3 sequence (DNA): TGTGCCAGCAGTTACGACTACAGCACAGATACGCAGTATTTT.

The chain joins TRBV11-2 to TRBJ2-3; either TRBD1 or TRBD2 may supply D (5 bases each). The ends were cut back, 1 base at V and 5 bases at J, with 13 bases in the middle. The germline V gene has CDR1 SGHAT and CDR2 FQNNGV. This CDR3 has 15 amino acids. CDR3 in amino acids: CASSLGRLGEDTQYF. DNA for the CDR3: TGTGCCAGCAGCTTAGGTCGTTTGGGGGAAGATACGCAGTATTTT.

This clone was observed once. The gene calls are TRBV4-1 and TRBJ2-2; possibly TRBD1 or TRBD2 for D (6 bases each). The CDR3 loop spans 17 amino acids. V was cut by 4 bases and J by 0 bases, with 15 bases left in between. Germline assignment: CDR1 MGHRA and CDR2 YSYEKL. The CDR3 sequence is CASSLRETGANTGELFF. The CDR3, as DNA: TGCGCCAGCAGCCTTCGGGAGACAGGAGCGAACACCGGGGAGCTGTTTTTT.

The gene calls are TRBV7-9 and TRBJ2-7; 7 nucleotides align to TRBD1. The CDR3 sequence is 13 residues long. From germline, CDR1 is SEHNR and CDR2 FQNEAQ (reference sequence). After removal of 5 bases from V and 5 bases from J, the junction contained 6 bases not matched to a gene. The CDR3 region is CASSPRDRDEQYF. The CDR3 DNA reads TGTGCCAGCAGCCCTCGAGACAGGGACGAGCAGTACTTC.

This clone was recorded a few times. This chain uses TRBV4-2 with TRBJ1-2, with D possibly matching TRBD1 (5 bases). Germline CDR1 reads LGHNA; CDR2 reads YNFKEQ. The CDR3 sequence is 12 residues long. V was cut by 4 bases and J by 7 bases, with 10 bases left in between. CDR3 nucleotides: TGTGCCAGCAGCCTCTCCGGGGGTGGCTACACCTTC. Translating it yields CASSLSGGGYTF.

The chain carries TRBV19 and TRBJ1-5; D gene ambiguous. Trimming shortened V by 4 bases and J by 0 bases, and 16 bases separated the two germline ends. This CDR3 comprises 17 residues. Germline CDR1 reads LNHDA; CDR2 reads SQIVND (reference sequence). In DNA form, the CDR3 reads TGTGCCAGTAGTAGGGGAGAAGGAGTATATAGCAATCAGCCCCAGCATTTT. As protein: CASSRGEGVYSNQPQHF.

V is TRBV29-1 and J is TRBJ2-3, with D tentatively TRBD1 or TRBD2 (5 bases each). The CDR3 is 12 amino acids. V lost 0 bases and J lost 9, with 10 bases in between. Per germline, CDR1 SQVTM and CDR2 ANQGSEA. The CDR3 loop is CSVEERRETQYF. For the CDR3, the DNA is TGCAGCGTTGAAGAGCGCAGGGAGACGCAGTATTTT.

The CDR3 sequence: CASSAWDSRQETQYF. The DNA of the CDR3 is TGTGCCAGCAGCGCCTGGGACAGCAGACAAGAGACCCAGTACTTC. This chain links TRBV9 with TRBJ2-5; TRBD1 agrees at 7 bases. Germline trimming cut 3 bases from V and 2 bases from J; bases unmatched to any gene: 7. Germline lookup yields CDR1 SGDLS and CDR2 YYNGEE. The CDR3 consists of 15 residues.

CDR3 nucleotide sequence: TGTGCCAGCAGTTACGATCCAGGGGCGAACACTGAAGCTTTCTTT. Translation gives CASSYDPGANTEAFF. V and J are TRBV6-6 and TRBJ1-1; possibly TRBD1 for D (6 bases). CDR3 length equals 15 residues. Trimming took 2 bases from V and 1 from J, leaving 11 bases between them. The germline V gene has CDR1 MNHNY and CDR2 SVGAGI (reference sequence).